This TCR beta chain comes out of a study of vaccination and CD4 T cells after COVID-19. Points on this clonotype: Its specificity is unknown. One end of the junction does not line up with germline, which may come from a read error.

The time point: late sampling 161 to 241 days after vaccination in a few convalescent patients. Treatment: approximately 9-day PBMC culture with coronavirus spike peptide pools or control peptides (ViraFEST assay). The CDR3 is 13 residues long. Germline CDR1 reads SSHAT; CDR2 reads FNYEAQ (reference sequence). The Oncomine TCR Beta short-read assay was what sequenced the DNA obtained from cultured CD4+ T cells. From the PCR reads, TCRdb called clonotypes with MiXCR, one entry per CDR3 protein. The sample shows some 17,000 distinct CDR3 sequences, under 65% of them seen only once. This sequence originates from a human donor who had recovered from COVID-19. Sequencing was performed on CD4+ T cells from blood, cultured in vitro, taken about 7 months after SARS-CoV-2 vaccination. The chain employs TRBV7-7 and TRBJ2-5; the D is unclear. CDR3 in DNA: TGTGCTAGCAGCTTATCGCCTAGAGAGACCCAGTACTTC. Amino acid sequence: CASSLSPRETQYF.